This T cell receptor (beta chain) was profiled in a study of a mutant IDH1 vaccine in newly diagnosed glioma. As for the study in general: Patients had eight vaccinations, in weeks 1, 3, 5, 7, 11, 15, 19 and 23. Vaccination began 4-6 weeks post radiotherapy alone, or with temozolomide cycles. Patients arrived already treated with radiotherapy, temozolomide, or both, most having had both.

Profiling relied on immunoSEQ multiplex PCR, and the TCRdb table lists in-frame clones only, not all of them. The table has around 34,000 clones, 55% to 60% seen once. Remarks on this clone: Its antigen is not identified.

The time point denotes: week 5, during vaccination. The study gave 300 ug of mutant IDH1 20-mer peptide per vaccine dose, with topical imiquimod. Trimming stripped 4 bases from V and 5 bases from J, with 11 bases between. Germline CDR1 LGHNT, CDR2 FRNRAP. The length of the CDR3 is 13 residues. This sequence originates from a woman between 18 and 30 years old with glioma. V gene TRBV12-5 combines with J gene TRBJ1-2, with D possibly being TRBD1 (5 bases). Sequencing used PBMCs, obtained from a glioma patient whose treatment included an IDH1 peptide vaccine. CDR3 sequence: CASGSGTLYGYTF. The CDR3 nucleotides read TGTGCTAGTGGTTCCGGGACTCTATATGGCTACACCTTC.